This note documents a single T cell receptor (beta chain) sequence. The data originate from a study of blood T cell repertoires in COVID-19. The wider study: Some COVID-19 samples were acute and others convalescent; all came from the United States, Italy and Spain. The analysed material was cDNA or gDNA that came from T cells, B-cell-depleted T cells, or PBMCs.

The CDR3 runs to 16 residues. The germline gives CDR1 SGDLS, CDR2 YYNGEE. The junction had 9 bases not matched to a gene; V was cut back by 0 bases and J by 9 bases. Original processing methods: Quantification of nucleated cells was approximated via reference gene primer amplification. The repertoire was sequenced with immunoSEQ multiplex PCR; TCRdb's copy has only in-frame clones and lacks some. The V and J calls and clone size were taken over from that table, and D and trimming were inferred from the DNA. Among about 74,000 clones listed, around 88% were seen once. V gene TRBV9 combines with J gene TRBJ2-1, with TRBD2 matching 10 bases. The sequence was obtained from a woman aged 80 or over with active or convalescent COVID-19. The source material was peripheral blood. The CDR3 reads CASSVGSGRALSEQFF. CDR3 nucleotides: TGTGCCAGCAGCGTAGGAAGCGGGAGGGCCCTCAGTGAGCAGTTCTTC.